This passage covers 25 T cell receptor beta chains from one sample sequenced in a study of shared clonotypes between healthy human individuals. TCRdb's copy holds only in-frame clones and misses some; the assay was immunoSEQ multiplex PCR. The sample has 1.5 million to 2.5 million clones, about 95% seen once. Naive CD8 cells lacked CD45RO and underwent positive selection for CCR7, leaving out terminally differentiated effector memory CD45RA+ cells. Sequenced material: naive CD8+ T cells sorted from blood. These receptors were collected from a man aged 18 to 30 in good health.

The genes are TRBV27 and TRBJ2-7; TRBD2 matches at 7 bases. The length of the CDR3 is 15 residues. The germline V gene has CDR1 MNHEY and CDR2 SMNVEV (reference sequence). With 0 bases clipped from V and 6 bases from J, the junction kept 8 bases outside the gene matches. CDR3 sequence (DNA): TGTGCCAGCAGTTTATCGGGGGAGGGCCTCTTCGAGCAGTACTTC. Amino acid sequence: CASSLSGEGLFEQYF.

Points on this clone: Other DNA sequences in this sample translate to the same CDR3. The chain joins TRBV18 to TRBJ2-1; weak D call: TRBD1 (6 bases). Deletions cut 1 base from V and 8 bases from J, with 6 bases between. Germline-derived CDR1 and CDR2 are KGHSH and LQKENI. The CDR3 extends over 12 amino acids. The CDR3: CASSPQGDEQFF. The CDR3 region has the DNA TGTGCCAGCTCACCACAGGGGGATGAGCAGTTCTTC. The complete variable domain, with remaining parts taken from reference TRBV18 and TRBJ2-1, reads NAGVMQNPRHLVRRRGQEARLRCSPMKGHSHVYWYRQLPEEGLKFMVYLQKENIIDESGMPKERFSAEFPKEGPSILRIQQVVRGDSAAYFCASSPQGDEQFFGPGTRLTVL.

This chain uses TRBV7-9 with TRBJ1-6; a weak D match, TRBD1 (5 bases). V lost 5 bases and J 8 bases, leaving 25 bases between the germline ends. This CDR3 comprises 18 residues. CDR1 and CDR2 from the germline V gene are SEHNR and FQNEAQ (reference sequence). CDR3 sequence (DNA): TGTGCCAGCAGCGGAGGCTCGTTAGGGACCCGGGGTGATTCACCCCTCCACTTT. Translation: CASSGGSLGTRGDSPLHF.

The CDR3: CASSYGLAAAGYEQYF. The CDR3 coding sequence is TGTGCCAGCAGTTACGGACTAGCGGCGGCCGGATACGAGCAGTACTTC. The chain has TRBV6-5 and TRBJ2-7; 10 bases agree with TRBD2. J was trimmed by 4 bases and V by 2 bases; bases with no gene match: 8. The germline V gene encodes CDR1 MNHEY and CDR2 SVGAGI. The CDR3 loop spans 16 amino acids.

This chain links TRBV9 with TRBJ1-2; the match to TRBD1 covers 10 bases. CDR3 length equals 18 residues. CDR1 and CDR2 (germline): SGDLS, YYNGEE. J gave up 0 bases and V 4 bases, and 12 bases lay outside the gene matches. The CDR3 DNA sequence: TGTGCCAGCAGCTTGCGCCCGGGACAGGGGTCGACTAACTATGGCTACACCTTC. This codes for CASSLRPGQGSTNYGYTF.

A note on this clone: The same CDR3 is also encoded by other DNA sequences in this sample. The CDR3 reads CASSLGGTGELFF. CDR3 sequence (DNA): TGTGCCAGCAGCCTTGGGGGGACCGGGGAGCTGTTTTTT. The chain employs TRBV5-4 and TRBJ2-2; D perhaps matches TRBD2 (6 bases). This CDR3 has 13 amino acids. Germline V lookup: CDR1 SGHNT, CDR2 YYREEE (reference sequence). V lost 4 bases and J lost 5, with 9 bases in between.

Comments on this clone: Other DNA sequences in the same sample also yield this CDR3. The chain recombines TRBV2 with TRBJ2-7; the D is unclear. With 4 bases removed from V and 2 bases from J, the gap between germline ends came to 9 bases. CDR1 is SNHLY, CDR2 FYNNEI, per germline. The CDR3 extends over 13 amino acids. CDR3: CASSVSVTYEQYF. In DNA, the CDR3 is TGTGCCAGCAGTGTCTCTGTAACCTACGAGCAGTACTTC.

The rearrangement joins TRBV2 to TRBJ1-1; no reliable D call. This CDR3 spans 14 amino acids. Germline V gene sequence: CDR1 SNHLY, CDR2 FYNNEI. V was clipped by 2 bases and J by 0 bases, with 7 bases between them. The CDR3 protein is CASSEHGVNTEAFF. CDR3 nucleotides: TGTGCCAGCAGTGAACATGGGGTGAACACTGAAGCTTTCTTT.

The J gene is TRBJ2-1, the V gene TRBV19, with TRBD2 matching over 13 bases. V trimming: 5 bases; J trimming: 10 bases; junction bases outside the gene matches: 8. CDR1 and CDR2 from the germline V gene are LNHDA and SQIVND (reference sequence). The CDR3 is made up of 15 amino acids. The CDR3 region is CASSRTSGRGIEQFF. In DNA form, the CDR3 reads TGTGCCAGTAGTCGGACTAGCGGGAGAGGAATAGAGCAGTTCTTC.

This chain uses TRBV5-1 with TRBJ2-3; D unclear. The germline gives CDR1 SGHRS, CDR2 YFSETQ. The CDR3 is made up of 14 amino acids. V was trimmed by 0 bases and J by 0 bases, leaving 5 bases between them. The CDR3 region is CASSLELSTDTQYF. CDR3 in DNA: TGCGCCAGCAGCTTGGAACTCAGCACAGATACGCAGTATTTT.

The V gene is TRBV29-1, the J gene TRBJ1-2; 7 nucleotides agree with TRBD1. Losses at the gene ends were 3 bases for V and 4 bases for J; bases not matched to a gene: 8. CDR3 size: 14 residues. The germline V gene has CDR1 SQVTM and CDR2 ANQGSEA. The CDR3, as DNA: TGCAGCGTTGACCTGACAGGGACGCCCTATGGCTACACCTTC. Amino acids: CSVDLTGTPYGYTF.

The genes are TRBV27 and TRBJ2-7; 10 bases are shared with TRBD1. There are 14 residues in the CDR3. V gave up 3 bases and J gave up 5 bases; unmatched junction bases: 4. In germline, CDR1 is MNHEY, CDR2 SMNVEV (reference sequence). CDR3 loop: CASSLTGGVHEQYF. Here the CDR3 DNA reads TGTGCCAGCAGTTTGACAGGGGGCGTACACGAGCAGTACTTC.

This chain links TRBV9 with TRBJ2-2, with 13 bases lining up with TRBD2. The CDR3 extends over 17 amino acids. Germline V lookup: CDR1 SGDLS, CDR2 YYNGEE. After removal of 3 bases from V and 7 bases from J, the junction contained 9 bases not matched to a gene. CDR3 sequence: CASSEPTSGGAIGELFF. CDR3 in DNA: TGTGCCAGCAGCGAGCCCACTAGCGGGGGGGCCATCGGGGAGCTGTTTTTT.

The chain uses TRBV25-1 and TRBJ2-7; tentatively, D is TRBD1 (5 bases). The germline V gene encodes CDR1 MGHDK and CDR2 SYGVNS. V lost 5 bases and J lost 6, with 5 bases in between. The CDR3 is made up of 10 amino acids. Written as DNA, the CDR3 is TGTGCCAGCAGTAGGGGCGAGCAGTACTTC. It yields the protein CASSRGEQYF.

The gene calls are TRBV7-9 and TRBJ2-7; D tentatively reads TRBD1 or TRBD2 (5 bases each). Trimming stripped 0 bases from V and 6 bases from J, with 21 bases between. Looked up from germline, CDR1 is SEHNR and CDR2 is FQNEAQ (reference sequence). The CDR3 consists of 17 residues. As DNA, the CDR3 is TGTGCCAGCAGCTTAGCGCCCCAGGGCTCGGGAATACTCGAGCAGTACTTC. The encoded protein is CASSLAPQGSGILEQYF. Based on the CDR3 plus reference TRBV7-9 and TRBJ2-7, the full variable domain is DTGVSQNPRHKITKRGQNVTFRCDPISEHNRLYWYRQTLGQGPEFLTYFQNEAQLEKSRLLSDRFSAERPKGSFSTLEIQRTEQGDSAMYLCASSLAPQGSGILEQYFGPGTRLTVT.

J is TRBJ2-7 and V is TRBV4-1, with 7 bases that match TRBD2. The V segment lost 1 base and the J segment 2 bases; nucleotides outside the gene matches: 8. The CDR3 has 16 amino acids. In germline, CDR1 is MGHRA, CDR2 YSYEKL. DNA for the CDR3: TGCGCCAGCAGCCAAGTCGGGTCTAGCGGCACCTACGAGCAGTACTTC. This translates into CASSQVGSSGTYEQYF.

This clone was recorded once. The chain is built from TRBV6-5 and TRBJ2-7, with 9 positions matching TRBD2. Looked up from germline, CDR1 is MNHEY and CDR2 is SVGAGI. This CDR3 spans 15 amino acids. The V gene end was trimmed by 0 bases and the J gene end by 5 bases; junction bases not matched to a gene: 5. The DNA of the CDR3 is TGTGCCAGCAGTTACTCGACTAGCGGTGGAGACGAGCAGTACTTC. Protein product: CASSYSTSGGDEQYF.

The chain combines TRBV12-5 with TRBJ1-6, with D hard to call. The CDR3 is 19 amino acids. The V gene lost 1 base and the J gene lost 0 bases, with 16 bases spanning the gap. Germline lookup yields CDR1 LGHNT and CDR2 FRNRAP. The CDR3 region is CASGLDPVEYSSYNSPLHF. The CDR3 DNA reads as TGTGCTAGTGGTTTGGACCCGGTAGAGTATAGCTCCTATAATTCACCCCTCCACTTT.

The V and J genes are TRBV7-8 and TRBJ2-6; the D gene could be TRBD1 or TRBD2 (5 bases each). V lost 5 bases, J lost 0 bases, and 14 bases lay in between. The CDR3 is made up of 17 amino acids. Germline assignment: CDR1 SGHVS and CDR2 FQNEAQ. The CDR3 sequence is CASSVPGPFSGANVLTF. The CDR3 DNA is TGTGCCAGCAGCGTACCGGGGCCCTTCTCTGGGGCCAACGTCCTGACTTTC.

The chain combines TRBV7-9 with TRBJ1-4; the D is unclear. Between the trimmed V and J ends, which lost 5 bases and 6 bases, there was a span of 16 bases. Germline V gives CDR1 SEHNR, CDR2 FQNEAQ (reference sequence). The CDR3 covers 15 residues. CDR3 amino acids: CASSTSLPFDEKLFF. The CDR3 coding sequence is TGTGCCAGCAGCACCAGCCTCCCATTTGATGAAAAACTGTTTTTT.

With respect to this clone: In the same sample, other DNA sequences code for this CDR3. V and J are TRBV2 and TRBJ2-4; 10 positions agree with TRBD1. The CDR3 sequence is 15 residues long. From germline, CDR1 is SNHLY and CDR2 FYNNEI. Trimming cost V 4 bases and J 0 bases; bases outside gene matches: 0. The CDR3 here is CASSGTGGAKNIQYF. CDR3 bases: TGTGCCAGCAGTGGGACAGGGGGAGCCAAAAACATTCAGTACTTC.

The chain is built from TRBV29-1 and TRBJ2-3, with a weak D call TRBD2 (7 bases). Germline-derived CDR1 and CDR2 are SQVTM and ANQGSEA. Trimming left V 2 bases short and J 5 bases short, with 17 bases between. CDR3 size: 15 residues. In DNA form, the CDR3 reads TGCAGCGTTGAACCCGTTGCGGGGGCGGGAGATACGCAGTATTTT. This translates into CSVEPVAGAGDTQYF.

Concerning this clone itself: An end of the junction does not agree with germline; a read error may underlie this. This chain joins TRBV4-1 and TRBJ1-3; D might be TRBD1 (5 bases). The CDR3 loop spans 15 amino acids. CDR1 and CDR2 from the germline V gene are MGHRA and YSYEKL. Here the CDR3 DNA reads TGCGCCAGCAGCAAAGAGGGACCTGCTGGAAACACCATATATTTT. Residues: CASSKEGPAGNTIYF.

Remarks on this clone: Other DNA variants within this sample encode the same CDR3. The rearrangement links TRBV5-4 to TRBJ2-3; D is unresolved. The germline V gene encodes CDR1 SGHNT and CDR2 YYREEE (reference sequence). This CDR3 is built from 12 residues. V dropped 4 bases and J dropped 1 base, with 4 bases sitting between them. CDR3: CASSRGTDTQYF. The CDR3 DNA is TGTGCCAGCAGCCGAGGCACAGATACGCAGTATTTT.

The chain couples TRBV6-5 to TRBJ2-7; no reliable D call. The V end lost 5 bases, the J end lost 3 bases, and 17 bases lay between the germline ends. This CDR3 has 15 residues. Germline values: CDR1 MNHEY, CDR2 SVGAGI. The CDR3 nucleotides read TGTGCCAGCAGTCCCTGGGTGGAATATCTCTACGAGCAGTACTTC. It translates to CASSPWVEYLYEQYF.